What follows describes a single T cell receptor (beta chain). Looked up from germline, CDR1 is KGHDR and CDR2 is SFDVKD. V was cut by 4 bases and J by 0 bases, with 11 bases left in between. This CDR3 has 15 amino acids. Random hexamers served to reverse transcribe about 0.5 to 1 ug RNA. TCRdb reprocessed the immunoSEQ multiplex PCR reads with MiXCR, giving one entry per CDR3 protein. The data contain around 170,000 distinct CDR3 sequences, almost 96% of them singletons. The data were obtained in a study of CD8 T cells in Susac syndrome. The sample was CD4+ T cells from PBMCs. The TCR originated in a human donor with Susac syndrome. The chain carries TRBV24-1 and TRBJ2-5; D is ambiguous. This CDR3 reads CATSDPWQDQETQYF. CDR3 nucleotide sequence: TGTGCCACCAGTGACCCCTGGCAGGACCAAGAGACCCAGTACTTC.